The count of the clone carrying this T cell receptor (beta chain) is one. The data were taken from a study of blood T cell repertoires in COVID-19. Study-level background: COVID-19 samples collected from the United States, Italy and Spain covered acute and convalescent phases. PBMCs, B-cell-depleted T cells, or T cells provided the cDNA or gDNA that made up the material.

CDR1 MNHNS and CDR2 SASEGT come from the germline V gene. The ends were cut back, 0 bases at V and 0 bases at J, with 6 bases in the middle. The CDR3 spans 14 residues. Per the authors' pipeline: The assay estimated nucleated cells by amplifying reference gene primers. TCRdb keeps only in-frame clones here, not all; method: immunoSEQ multiplex PCR. For V, J and clone size, that table is used; D and trimming come from the DNA. The profile shows fewer than 300,000 clones, about four fifths of them singletons. While infection was still active, Seattle patients were enrolled and then followed longitudinally.

Sequencing was done on a sample of peripheral blood. This chain connects TRBV6-1 to TRBJ2-7, with D perhaps matching TRBD2 (5 bases). The clonotype comes from a human donor with COVID-19, enrolled during active disease. The donor label of this sample is uncertain. The CDR3 protein is CASSEAGDSYEQYF. The CDR3, as DNA: TGTGCCAGCAGTGAAGCCGGGGACTCCTACGAGCAGTACTTC.